What follows are 8 T cell receptor beta chains derived from one specimen sequenced in a study of cytomegalovirus exposure and HLA in healthy donors. Use of 60 Vbeta and 13 Jbeta primers characterized the PCR. Produced via immunoSEQ multiplex PCR; TCRdb's table is partial and in-frame only. This table has 80,000 or so clones, 78% appearing once. The sequenced material came from PBMCs. Receptors originate from a man aged 35 to 55 in good health and CMV-seronegative.

The V and J genes are TRBV30 and TRBJ1-5, with D possibly TRBD1 on 5 matching bases. The length of the CDR3 is 14 residues. The germline CDR1 and CDR2 sequences are GTSNPN and SVGIG (reference sequence). Trimming took 0 bases from V and 9 from J, leaving 15 bases between them. The DNA of the CDR3 is TGTGCCTGGAGTGTAATGGCAAGGCAGGGGCCCCAGCATTTT. It encodes CAWSVMARQGPQHF.

The V call is TRBV30, the J call TRBJ2-7; 7 bases agree with TRBD1. Trimming took 6 bases from V and 3 from J; bases not matched to a gene: 5. This CDR3 has 12 residues. CDR1 and CDR2 (germline): GTSNPN, SVGIG (reference sequence). The CDR3 loop is CACGTAGYEQYF. CDR3 coding DNA: TGTGCCTGTGGGACAGCCGGCTACGAGCAGTACTTC.

The chain uses TRBV5-6 and TRBJ1-6; no clear D gene. Deletions cut 0 bases from V and 0 bases from J, with 16 bases between. The CDR3 consists of 19 residues. CDR1 is SGHDT, CDR2 YYEEEE, per germline. The CDR3 spells CASSLADGRLSSYNSPLHF. The CDR3 DNA follows: TGTGCCAGCAGCTTGGCCGATGGCAGGCTGAGCTCCTATAATTCACCCCTCCACTTT.

The rearrangement joins TRBV5-1 to TRBJ2-2, with D possibly TRBD1 on 6 matching bases. CDR3 length: 17 residues. CDR1 SGHRS and CDR2 YFSETQ come from the germline V gene. V was cut by 6 bases and J by 6 bases, with 24 bases left in between. The CDR3 coding sequence is TGCGCCAGCAACTTACAACCCCAAGGGGGAGAGTCCGGGGAGCTGTTTTTT. Translation gives CASNLQPQGGESGELFF.

J is TRBJ1-2 and V is TRBV7-9; no definite D call. This CDR3 has 15 amino acids. Trimming shortened V by 1 base and J by 5 bases, and 14 bases separated the two germline ends. Germline loops: CDR1 SEHNR, CDR2 FQNEAQ (reference sequence). The CDR3 protein is CASSLVPGMGYGYTF. CDR3 in DNA: TGTGCCAGCAGCTTAGTCCCGGGAATGGGATATGGCTACACCTTC.

This clone was detected only a few times. This rearrangement joins TRBV15 to TRBJ1-2, with a weak D call TRBD1 (6 bases). Looked up from germline, CDR1 is LNHNV and CDR2 is YYDKDF (reference sequence). Between the trimmed V and J ends, which lost 0 bases and 5 bases, there was a span of 19 bases. The CDR3 sequence is 17 residues long. For the CDR3, the DNA is TGTGCCACCAGCAGAGAATCCGGGGTCGACAGGCTTTATGGCTACACCTTC. It is translated as CATSRESGVDRLYGYTF.

This clone was observed a single time. The chain joins TRBV9 to TRBJ1-1; 7 nucleotides match TRBD1. Germline CDR1 and CDR2: SGDLS and YYNGEE. The CDR3 is 13 residues long. Losses at the gene ends were 2 bases for V and 4 bases for J; bases not matched to a gene: 2. This CDR3 reads CASSVQGGTEAFF. CDR3 in DNA: TGTGCCAGCAGCGTTCAGGGGGGCACTGAAGCTTTCTTT.

This clone was detected only once. J is TRBJ2-1 and V is TRBV6-1; D remains unclear. The CDR3 is made up of 12 amino acids. Germline-derived CDR1 and CDR2 are MNHNS and SASEGT. V was cut by 8 bases and J by 4 bases, with 9 bases left in between. CDR3 residues: CASVRKYNEQFF. The CDR3 bases are TGTGCCAGCGTCAGGAAATACAATGAGCAGTTCTTC.